These 26 T cell receptor beta chains were sequenced from one sample in a study of T-cell memory formation after mild COVID-19. MiXCR, applied by TCRdb to the 5' RACE reads, yields one record per CDR3 protein. The data show 530,000 or so distinct CDR3 sequences, with roughly a sixth seen just once and roughly 8% held by the top ten. Material: PBMCs or a T cell subset sorted from them (not recorded which). These receptors originate from an adult woman who had mild COVID-19 (a few samples of this study predate the infection). Cell type and time point are not known.

The rearrangement uses TRBV11-3 and TRBJ2-3; 7 nucleotides agree with TRBD2. CDR1 and CDR2 (germline): SGHNT, YENEEA. There are 16 residues in the CDR3. V gave up 1 base and J gave up 4 bases; unmatched junction bases: 8. This CDR3 reads CASSLVGREYPDTQYF. The CDR3 nucleotides read TGTGCCAGCAGCTTAGTAGGGCGGGAGTATCCAGATACGCAGTATTTT.

This clonotype was observed a handful of times. The J gene is TRBJ2-1, the V gene TRBV7-9; 10 positions match TRBD2. This CDR3 region has 14 residues. CDR1 is SEHNR and CDR2 is FQNEAQ in the germline V gene (reference sequence). The V and J ends lost 7 bases and 8 bases, in that order; junction bases with no gene match: 8. CDR3 sequence (DNA): TGTGCCAGCATGGAAACTAGCGGGACGTATGAGCAGTTCTTC. Its protein product is CASMETSGTYEQFF.

A few counts support this clonotype. The rearrangement joins TRBV4-3 to TRBJ1-2; D is possibly TRBD1 (6 bases). Germline V gene lookup returns CDR1 LGHNA and CDR2 YSLEER. The CDR3 has 16 residues. V was trimmed by 3 bases and J by 6 bases, leaving 20 bases between them. This CDR3 is CASSQGPGGLGDGYTF. CDR3 bases: TGCGCCAGCAGCCAGGGCCCCGGGGGGCTGGGTGATGGCTACACCTTC.

This clonotype turned up a few times. The chain employs TRBV5-1 and TRBJ1-1; D perhaps matches TRBD1 (5 bases). V dropped 0 bases and J dropped 7 bases, with 10 bases sitting between them. The length of the CDR3 is 13 residues. Per the germline V gene, CDR1 is SGHRS and CDR2 is YFSETQ. DNA for the CDR3: TGCGCCAGCAGCTTGGTGACAGACCATGAAGCTTTCTTT. Protein sequence: CASSLVTDHEAFF.

This clonotype was counted a few times. The V and J genes are TRBV27 and TRBJ1-2; D remains ambiguous. Germline loops: CDR1 MNHEY, CDR2 SMNVEV (reference sequence). Trimming shortened V by 5 bases and J by 4 bases, and 17 bases separated the two germline ends. The CDR3 is made up of 15 amino acids. The CDR3 DNA reads as TGTGCCAGCAGTCCCACCCGATGGGAGGGCTATGGCTACACCTTC. It codes for CASSPTRWEGYGYTF.

This clonotype occurred a few times. The chain combines TRBV5-1 with TRBJ1-1; tentative D call: TRBD1 (6 bases). Germline V CDR1 and CDR2: SGHRS, YFSETQ. The CDR3 extends over 14 amino acids. Trimming left V 7 bases short and J 2 bases short, with 15 bases between. CDR3 DNA: TGCGCCAGCGCACAGGGAGAAGGAAACACTGAAGCTTTCTTT. Amino acid sequence: CASAQGEGNTEAFF.

The chain combines TRBV24-1 with TRBJ2-7; 8 bases map to TRBD1. Germline V gene sequence: CDR1 KGHDR, CDR2 SFDVKD. The CDR3 runs to 13 residues. V was pared by 4 bases and J by 5 bases, with 3 bases of the junction left unmatched. The CDR3 DNA follows: TGTGCCACCAGTGACGAGACAGGGGACGAGCAGTACTTC. This gives the protein CATSDETGDEQYF.

The chain couples TRBV29-1 to TRBJ2-3, with 8 bases that match TRBD2. Germline V gene sequence: CDR1 SQVTM, CDR2 ANQGSEA. The CDR3 has 13 amino acids. V was pared by 6 bases and J by 6 bases, with 8 bases of the junction left unmatched. CDR3 nucleotide sequence: TGCAGCGTCCGCGGGAGGAGGTGGGATACGCAGTATTTT. This encodes CSVRGRRWDTQYF.

The chain couples TRBV18 to TRBJ2-5; 7 bases map to TRBD2. The V segment lost 3 bases and the J segment 3 bases; nucleotides outside the gene matches: 7. Germline assignment: CDR1 KGHSH and CDR2 LQKENI. CDR3 length equals 15 residues. As DNA, the CDR3 is TGTGCCAGCTCACCCTATGGCGGGAGAGAAGAGACCCAGTACTTC. It encodes CASSPYGGREETQYF.

In this sample, this clonotype turned up a few times. The chain combines TRBV20-1 with TRBJ1-4; D is uncertain. Germline V CDR1 and CDR2: DFQATT, SNEGSKA (reference sequence). With 0 bases removed from V and 8 bases from J, the gap between germline ends came to 13 bases. This CDR3 region has 14 residues. In DNA form, the CDR3 reads TGCAGTGCTAGAGACTACGCCTCTACGGAAAAACTGTTTTTT. Residues: CSARDYASTEKLFF.

The chain links TRBV4-3 to TRBJ1-1; 10 nucleotides match TRBD1. The CDR3 runs to 17 residues. V trimming: 1 base; J trimming: 10 bases; junction bases outside the gene matches: 15. Per germline, CDR1 LGHNA and CDR2 YSLEER. The CDR3 sequence: CASSQGPPDRGRFVAFF. In DNA form, the CDR3 reads TGCGCCAGCAGCCAAGGGCCGCCTGACAGGGGGCGTTTTGTAGCTTTCTTT.

This clonotype occurred a few times. The chain joins TRBV7-6 to TRBJ1-2, with D uncertain. V was pared by 1 base and J by 1 base, with 10 bases between. This CDR3 spans 15 amino acids. Germline lookup yields CDR1 SGHVS and CDR2 FNYEAQ. CDR3 bases: TGTGCCAGCAGCTTAGGACCAGGAGTTAACTATGGCTACACCTTC. Protein product: CASSLGPGVNYGYTF.

In its sample, this clonotype was seen a few times. The rearrangement joins TRBV9 to TRBJ2-2; a possible D gene is TRBD2 (7 bases). Per germline, CDR1 SGDLS and CDR2 YYNGEE. Trimming removed 2 bases at V and 6 bases at J, with 14 bases between. This CDR3 region has 15 residues. Written as DNA, the CDR3 is TGTGCCAGCAGCGTGGCTACAGGGAGGGCCGGGGAGCTGTTTTTT. Translation gives CASSVATGRAGELFF.

This clonotype came up a few times. This chain connects TRBV7-2 to TRBJ2-1; a weak D match, TRBD2 (6 bases). This CDR3 region has 14 residues. Deletions cut 3 bases from V and 7 bases from J, with 13 bases between. The germline CDR1 and CDR2 sequences are SGHTA and FQGNSA. DNA for the CDR3: TGTGCCAGCAGCTTTAGCGGAGGGCGGAATGAGCAGTTCTTC. Translating gives CASSFSGGRNEQFF.

This clonotype was detected a few times. The V call is TRBV24-1, the J call TRBJ2-5; D call uncertain. The CDR3 loop spans 12 amino acids. The germline V gene has CDR1 KGHDR and CDR2 SFDVKD. Deletions cut 2 bases from V and 5 bases from J, with 5 bases between. CDR3 nucleotides: TGTGCCACCAGTGATTCGCGGGAGACCCAGTACTTC. This translates into CATSDSRETQYF.

The chain uses TRBV6-5 and TRBJ1-1; 7 positions match TRBD1. Germline-derived CDR1 and CDR2 are MNHEY and SVGAGI. The CDR3 contains 15 residues. V lost 5 bases, J lost 0 bases, and 6 bases stayed unmatched. CDR3 sequence (DNA): TGTGCCAGCAGTGGGGACAGAACCCTGAACACTGAAGCTTTCTTT. This encodes CASSGDRTLNTEAFF.

The rearrangement links TRBV18 to TRBJ2-3; no definite D call. This CDR3 is built from 13 residues. V lost 0 bases and J 9 bases, leaving 10 bases between the germline ends. The germline gives CDR1 KGHSH, CDR2 LQKENI. The CDR3 sequence: CASSPPIVDTQYF. In nucleotides, the CDR3 is TGTGCCAGCTCACCACCGATTGTCGACACGCAGTATTTT.

The V call is TRBV7-2, the J call TRBJ2-3; D may be TRBD2 (6 bases). This CDR3 contains 14 residues. Trimming pared 5 bases from V and 5 bases from J, leaving 14 bases between. Germline-derived CDR1 and CDR2 are SGHTA and FQGNSA. This chain's CDR3 is CASSQTSWRDTQYF. The CDR3 nucleotides read TGTGCCAGCAGCCAAACTAGCTGGAGAGATACGCAGTATTTT.

This clonotype was found a few times. The V and J genes are TRBV25-1 and TRBJ1-5; no clear D gene. V lost 4 bases to trimming and J lost 1 base, with 11 bases between them. The CDR3 contains 15 residues. CDR1 and CDR2 (germline): MGHDK, SYGVNS. The CDR3 sequence is CASSGGTWSNQPQHF. In DNA, the CDR3 is TGTGCCAGCAGTGGGGGTACTTGGAGCAATCAGCCCCAGCATTTT.

The chain combines TRBV4-1 with TRBJ1-5, with 7 nucleotides matching TRBD1. This CDR3 spans 14 amino acids. Germline assignment: CDR1 MGHRA and CDR2 YSYEKL. The ends lost 5 bases at V and 3 bases at J; junction bases unmatched: 4. The DNA of the CDR3 is TGCGCCAGCAGCTCCGGGACAGACAATCAGCCCCAGCATTTT. It encodes CASSSGTDNQPQHF.

This clonotype was observed a handful of times. V usage is TRBV5-1 and J usage is TRBJ2-5; D not certain. The CDR3 totals 11 residues. Trimming shortened V by 6 bases and J by 4 bases, and 7 bases separated the two germline ends. CDR1 and CDR2 (germline): SGHRS, YFSETQ. In DNA form, the CDR3 reads TGCGCCAGCACCGGTGCAGAGACCCAGTACTTC. Amino acid sequence: CASTGAETQYF.

This clonotype has more than one count but fewer than ten. J is TRBJ2-7 and V is TRBV20-1; D call uncertain. Trimming took off 1 base at V and 4 bases at J, with 8 bases between the two ends. CDR1 is DFQATT, CDR2 SNEGSKA, per germline (reference sequence). The CDR3 extends over 12 amino acids. The CDR3 here is CSARVSEYEQYF. The CDR3 region has the DNA TGCAGTGCTAGAGTCAGCGAATACGAGCAGTACTTC.

The gene calls are TRBV5-1 and TRBJ2-7, with D perhaps TRBD1 (6 bases). The CDR3 is made up of 13 amino acids. The V end lost 5 bases, the J end lost 0 bases, and 9 bases lay between the germline ends. Germline assignment: CDR1 SGHRS and CDR2 YFSETQ. This CDR3 is CASRDRSSYEQYF. DNA of the CDR3: TGCGCCAGCAGGGACAGAAGCTCCTACGAGCAGTACTTC.

This clonotype was observed a handful of times. The rearrangement links TRBV15 to TRBJ1-6; TRBD1 is a possible D gene (5 bases). V was shortened by 2 bases and J by 10 bases, with 15 bases between the two germline ends. This CDR3 contains 15 residues. CDR1 LNHNV and CDR2 YYDKDF come from the germline V gene (reference sequence). The CDR3 here is CATSRRPGGGSPLHF. The DNA of the CDR3 is TGTGCCACCAGCAGACGCCCCGGGGGAGGATCACCCCTCCACTTT. Supplemented by reference TRBV15 and TRBJ1-6, the full variable domain reads DAMVIQNPRYQVTQFGKPVTLSCSQTLNHNVMYWYQQKSSQAPKLLFHYYDKDFNNEADTPDNFQSRRPNTSFCFLDIRSPGLGDTAMYLCATSRRPGGGSPLHFGNGTRLTVT.

V usage is TRBV7-2 and J usage is TRBJ1-5; D not certain. Germline loops: CDR1 SGHTA, CDR2 FQGNSA. CDR3 length equals 12 residues. The V and J ends lost 6 bases and 5 bases respectively, with 8 bases between them. DNA for the CDR3: TGTGCCAGCAGGTCTGGGGATCAGCCCCAGCATTTT. Translation: CASRSGDQPQHF.

The genes are TRBV12-3 or TRBV12-4 and TRBJ2-1, with unresolved D. V lost 7 bases to trimming and J lost 7 bases, with 11 bases between them. CDR3 length: 12 amino acids. For the CDR3, the DNA is TGTGCCAGCACTTTGTTGGGAAATGAGCAGTTCTTC. Residues: CASTLLGNEQFF.